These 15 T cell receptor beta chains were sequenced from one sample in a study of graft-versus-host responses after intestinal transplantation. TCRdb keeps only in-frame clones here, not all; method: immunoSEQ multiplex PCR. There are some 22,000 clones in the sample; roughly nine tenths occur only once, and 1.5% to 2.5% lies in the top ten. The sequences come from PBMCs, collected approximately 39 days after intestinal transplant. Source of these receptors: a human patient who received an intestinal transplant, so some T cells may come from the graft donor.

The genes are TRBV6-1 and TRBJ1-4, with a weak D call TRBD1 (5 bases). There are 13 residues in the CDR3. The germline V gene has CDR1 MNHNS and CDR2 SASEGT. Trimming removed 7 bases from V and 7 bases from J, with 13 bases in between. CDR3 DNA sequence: TGTGCCAGCAACCTAGTGGGGGGTGAAAAACTGTTTTTT. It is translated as CASNLVGGEKLFF.

CDR3 sequence reads: CASSLRPYNEQFF. Written as DNA, the CDR3 is TGTGCCAGTAGCTTGAGACCTTACAATGAGCAGTTCTTC. This chain uses TRBV6-6 with TRBJ2-1, with D hard to call. V shed 9 bases and J shed 4 bases, with 13 bases lying between them. CDR3 size: 13 residues. Germline loops: CDR1 MNHNY, CDR2 SVGAGI (reference sequence).

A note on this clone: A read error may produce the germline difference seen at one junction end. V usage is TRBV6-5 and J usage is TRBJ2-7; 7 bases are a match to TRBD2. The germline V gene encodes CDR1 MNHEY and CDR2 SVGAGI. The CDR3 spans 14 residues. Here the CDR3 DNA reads TGTGCCAGCAGAATATGGGAGGGAAGTCCCTCCTCGTTCTTC. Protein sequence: CASRIWEGSPSSFF.

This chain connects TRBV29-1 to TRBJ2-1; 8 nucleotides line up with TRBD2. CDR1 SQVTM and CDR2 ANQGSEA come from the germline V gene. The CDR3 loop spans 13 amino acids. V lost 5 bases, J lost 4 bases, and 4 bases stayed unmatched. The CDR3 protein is CSVLLADYNEQFF. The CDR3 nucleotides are TGCAGCGTTCTACTAGCGGATTACAATGAGCAGTTCTTC.

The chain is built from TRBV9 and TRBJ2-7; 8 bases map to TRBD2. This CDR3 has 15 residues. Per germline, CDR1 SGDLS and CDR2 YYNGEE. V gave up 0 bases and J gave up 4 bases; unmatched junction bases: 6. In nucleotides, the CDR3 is TGTGCCAGCAGCGTAGGCAGCGGGAGTAATTACGAGCAGTACTTC. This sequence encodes CASSVGSGSNYEQYF.

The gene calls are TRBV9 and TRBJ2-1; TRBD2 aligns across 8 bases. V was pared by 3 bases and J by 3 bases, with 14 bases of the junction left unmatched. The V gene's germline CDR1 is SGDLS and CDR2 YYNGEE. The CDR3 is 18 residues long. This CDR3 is CASSASGQEFPGYNEQFF. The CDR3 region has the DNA TGTGCCAGCAGCGCTAGCGGGCAGGAATTCCCCGGCTACAATGAGCAGTTCTTC.

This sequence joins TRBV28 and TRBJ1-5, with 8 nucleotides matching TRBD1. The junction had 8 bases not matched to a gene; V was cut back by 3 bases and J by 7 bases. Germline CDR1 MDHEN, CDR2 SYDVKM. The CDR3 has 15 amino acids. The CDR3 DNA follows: TGTGCCAGCAGTTTGCCCAGGGGGCTTGGGCAGCCCCAGCATTTT. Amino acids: CASSLPRGLGQPQHF.

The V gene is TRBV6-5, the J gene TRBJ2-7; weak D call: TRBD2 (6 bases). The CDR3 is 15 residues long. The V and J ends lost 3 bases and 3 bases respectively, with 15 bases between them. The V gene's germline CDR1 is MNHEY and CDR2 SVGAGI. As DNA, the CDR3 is TGTGCCAGCAGTTATTTGGGGACTCTTCACTACGAGCAGTACTTC. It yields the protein CASSYLGTLHYEQYF.

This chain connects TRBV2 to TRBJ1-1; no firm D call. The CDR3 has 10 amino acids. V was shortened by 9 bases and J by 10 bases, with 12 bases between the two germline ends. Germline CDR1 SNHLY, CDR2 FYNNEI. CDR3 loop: CASKDLRAFF. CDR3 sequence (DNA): TGTGCCAGTAAGGATTTACGAGCTTTCTTT.

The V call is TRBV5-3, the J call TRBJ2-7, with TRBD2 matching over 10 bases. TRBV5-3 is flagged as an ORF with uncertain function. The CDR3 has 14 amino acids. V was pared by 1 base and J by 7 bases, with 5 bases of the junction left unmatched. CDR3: CARSLSGRAWEQYF. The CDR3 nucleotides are TGTGCCAGAAGCTTGAGCGGGAGGGCCTGGGAGCAGTACTTC.

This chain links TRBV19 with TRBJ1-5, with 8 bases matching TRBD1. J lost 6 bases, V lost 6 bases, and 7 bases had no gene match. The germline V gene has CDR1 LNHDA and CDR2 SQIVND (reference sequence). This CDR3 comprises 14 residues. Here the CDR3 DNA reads TGTGCCAGTAGCCCGGGACAGGTCGTTCAGCCCCAGCATTTT. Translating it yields CASSPGQVVQPQHF.

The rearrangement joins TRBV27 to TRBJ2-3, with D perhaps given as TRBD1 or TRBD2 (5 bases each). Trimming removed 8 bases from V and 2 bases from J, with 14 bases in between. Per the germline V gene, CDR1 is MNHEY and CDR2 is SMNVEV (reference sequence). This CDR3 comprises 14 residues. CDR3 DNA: TGTGCCAGCCGCGTTTGGGGACCCACAGATACGCAGTATTTT. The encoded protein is CASRVWGPTDTQYF.

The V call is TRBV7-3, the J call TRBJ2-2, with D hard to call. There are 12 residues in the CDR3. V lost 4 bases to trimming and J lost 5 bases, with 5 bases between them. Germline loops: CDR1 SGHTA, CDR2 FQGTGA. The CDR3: CASSSPTGELFF. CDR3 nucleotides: TGTGCCAGCAGCTCCCCAACCGGGGAGCTGTTTTTT.

CDR3 amino acids: CAISKGLAGGPSTDTQYF. For the CDR3, the DNA is TGTGCCATCAGCAAGGGACTAGCGGGAGGGCCTAGCACAGATACGCAGTATTTT. This chain links TRBV10-3 with TRBJ2-3; TRBD2 aligns across 16 bases. This CDR3 contains 18 residues. CDR1 is ENHRY, CDR2 SYGVKD, per germline. After removal of 6 bases from V and 0 bases from J, the junction contained 6 bases not matched to a gene.

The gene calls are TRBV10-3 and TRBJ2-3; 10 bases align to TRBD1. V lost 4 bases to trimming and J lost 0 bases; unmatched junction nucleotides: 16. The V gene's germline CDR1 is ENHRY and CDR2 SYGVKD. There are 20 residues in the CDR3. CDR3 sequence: CAISGVPPDRGLFSTDTQYF. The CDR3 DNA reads TGTGCCATCAGTGGAGTTCCCCCGGACAGGGGGTTGTTTAGCACAGATACGCAGTATTTT.